Below, one TCR beta chain is given with its context. 60 Vbeta and 13 Jbeta primers were used in PCR. Source study methods: Later work found 65 million to 90 million unique TCR beta chains, with roughly 11 million shared. TCRdb's copy holds only in-frame clones and misses some; the assay was immunoSEQ multiplex PCR. V, J and clone size reflect that table, while D and trimming were determined from the DNA. This sample has 150,000 to 200,000 clones, with approximately 80% found just once. This sample was taken from a study of cytomegalovirus exposure and HLA in healthy donors. This CDR3 contains 13 residues. Germline loops: CDR1 SQVTM, CDR2 ANQGSEA. Trimming cost V 7 bases and J 5 bases, with 17 bases left between them.

The chain recombines TRBV29-1 with TRBJ2-5, with D perhaps matching TRBD2 (6 bases). The TCR sequence derives from a woman aged 25 to 39 in good health and CMV-seropositive. The sequenced sample was PBMCs. The CDR3 spells CSGISGPRETQYF. CDR3 sequence (DNA): TGCAGCGGAATTAGCGGACCTCGGGAGACCCAGTACTTC.